Each of the 2 T cell receptor beta chains below was sequenced from the same sample in a study of blood T cells in healthy people across ages. Then a second PCR, running about 6 to 11 cycles, was carried out with a sample-barcoded 5' primer and a J-beta primer mix. Each CDR3 protein is one row after TCRdb ran MiXCR on the 5' RACE reads. The sample has around 900,000 distinct CDR3 sequences, around 30% seen once. The specimen sequenced was blood. The source is an elderly woman in good health.

This clonotype came up a few times. The V gene is TRBV30, the J gene TRBJ1-1; the D gene is possibly TRBD1 (5 bases). The ends were cut back, 5 bases at V and 1 base at J, with 17 bases in the middle. This CDR3 region has 15 residues. From germline, CDR1 is GTSNPN and CDR2 SVGIG (reference sequence). The CDR3 protein is CAWATHTGGNTEAFF. The CDR3 DNA is TGTGCCTGGGCGACCCACACTGGGGGGAACACTGAAGCTTTCTTT.

The CDR3 reads CASGSRTGGSEAFF. The DNA of the CDR3 is TGCGCCAGCGGGTCCAGGACAGGGGGGTCTGAAGCTTTCTTT. V and J are TRBV5-1 and TRBJ1-1, with 10 bases fitting TRBD1. V dropped 7 bases and J dropped 6; count of bases not matched to a gene: 9. CDR1 is SGHRS, CDR2 YFSETQ, per germline. The CDR3 is 14 amino acids.